The T cell receptor (beta chain) under discussion was sequenced for a study of cytomegalovirus exposure and HLA in healthy donors. Use of 60 Vbeta and 13 Jbeta primers characterized the PCR. Clones were read by immunoSEQ multiplex PCR, and TCRdb kept only the in-frame ones, dropping some. The sample shows 200,000 to 250,000 clones, just over 75% of them seen only once. With regard to this clone: The antigen is not known.

The study's findings and limits: Presence/absence comparisons presumed near-even sequencing depth among donors. HLA restriction was apparent for most CMV-associated TCR beta chains in a later analysis.

Germline lookup yields CDR1 SEHNR and CDR2 FQNEAQ (reference sequence). Trimming at V came to 5 bases and at J to 8 bases, leaving 8 bases not matched to a gene. The length of the CDR3 is 13 residues. This receptor was obtained from a young man in good health and CMV-seronegative. Sequencing was done on a sample of PBMCs. V gene TRBV7-9 combines with J gene TRBJ1-2; 7 positions agree with TRBD1. The CDR3 spells CASSRDSYVGYTF. CDR3 coding DNA: TGTGCCAGCAGCCGGGACAGCTATGTCGGCTACACCTTC.